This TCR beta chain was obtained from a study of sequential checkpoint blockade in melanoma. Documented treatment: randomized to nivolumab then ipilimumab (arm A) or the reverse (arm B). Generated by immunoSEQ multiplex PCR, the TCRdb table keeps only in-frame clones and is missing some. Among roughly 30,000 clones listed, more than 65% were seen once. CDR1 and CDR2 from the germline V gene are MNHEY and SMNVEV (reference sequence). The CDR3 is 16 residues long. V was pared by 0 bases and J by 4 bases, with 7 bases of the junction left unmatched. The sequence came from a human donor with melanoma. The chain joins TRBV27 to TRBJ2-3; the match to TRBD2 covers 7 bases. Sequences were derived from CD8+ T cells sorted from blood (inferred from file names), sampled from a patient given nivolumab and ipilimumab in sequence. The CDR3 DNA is TGTGCCAGCAGTTTATCGGCGGGGGTGGGTCCAGATACGCAGTATTTT. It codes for CASSLSAGVGPDTQYF.